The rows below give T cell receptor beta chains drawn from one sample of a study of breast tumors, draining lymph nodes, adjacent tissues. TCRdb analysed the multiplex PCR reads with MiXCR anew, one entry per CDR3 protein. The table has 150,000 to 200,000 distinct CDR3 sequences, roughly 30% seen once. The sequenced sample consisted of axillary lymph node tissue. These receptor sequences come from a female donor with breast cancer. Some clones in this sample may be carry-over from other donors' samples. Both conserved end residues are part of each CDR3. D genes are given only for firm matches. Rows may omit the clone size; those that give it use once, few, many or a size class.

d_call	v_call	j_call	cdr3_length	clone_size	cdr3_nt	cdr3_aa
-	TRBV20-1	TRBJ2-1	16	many	TGCAGTGCTAGAGATATACGGGTCCATTCCTACAATGAGCAGTTCTTC	CSARDIRVHSYNEQFF
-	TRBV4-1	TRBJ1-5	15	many	TGCGCCAGCAGCGGTTACACAGGGCCTGGGGAGCCCCAGCATTTT	CASSGYTGPGEPQHF
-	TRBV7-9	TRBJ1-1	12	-	TGTGCCAGCAGCCATACTAACACTGAAGCTTTCTTT	CASSHTNTEAFF
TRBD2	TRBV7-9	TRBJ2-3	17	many	TGTGCCAGCAGCTTAGCTAAGGGAGGGGCAAGGCCAGATACGCAGTATTTT	CASSLAKGGARPDTQYF
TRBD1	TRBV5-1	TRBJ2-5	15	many	TGCGCCAGCAGCTTGTTACGGGACAGTCAAGAGACCCAGTACTTC	CASSLLRDSQETQYF
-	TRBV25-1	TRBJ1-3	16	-	TGTGCCAGCAGTGAAGGACAGACCTTCTATGGCTACACCATATATTTT	CASSEGQTFYGYTIYF
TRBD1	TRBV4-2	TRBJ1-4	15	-	TGTGCCAGCAGCCAAGTATCCCAGGGGGATGAAAAACTGTTTTTT	CASSQVSQGDEKLFF
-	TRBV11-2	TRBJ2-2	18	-	TGTGCCAGCAGCTCCCCTAGGTTGGCGAGGCTGGGCACCGGGGAGCTGTTTTTT	CASSSPRLARLGTGELFF
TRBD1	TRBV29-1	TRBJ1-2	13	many	TGCAGCACCTGGGACAGTCTTTTCTATGGCTACACCTTC	CSTWDSLFYGYTF
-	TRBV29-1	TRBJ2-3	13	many	TGCAGCGTTTGCTCCGGAAGCACAGATACGCAGTATTTT	CSVCSGSTDTQYF
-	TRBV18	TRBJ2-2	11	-	TGTGCCAGCTCCCGGACAGGGGAGCTGTTTTTT	CASSRTGELFF
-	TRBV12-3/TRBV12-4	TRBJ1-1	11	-	TGTGCCAGCACCTATGGCCCGACCGCTTTCTTT	CASTYGPTAFF
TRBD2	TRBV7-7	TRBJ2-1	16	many	TGTGCTAGCAGCTCGAGCGCTAGCGGGAGACTAAATGAGCAGTTCTTC	CASSSSASGRLNEQFF
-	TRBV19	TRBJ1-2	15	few	-	CASTSVGQTRYGYTF
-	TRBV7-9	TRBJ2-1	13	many	TGTGCCAGCCTATGGCAGAACTACAATGAGCAGTTCTTC	CASLWQNYNEQFF
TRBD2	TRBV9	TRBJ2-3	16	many	TGTGCCAGCAGCCCGCGACTAGCGGGATCCCCAGATACGCAGTATTTT	CASSPRLAGSPDTQYF
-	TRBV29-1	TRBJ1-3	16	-	-	CSVGTGTRFEGNTICF
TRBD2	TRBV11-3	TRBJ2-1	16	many	TGTGCCAGCAGCTTACGACTAGCGGGGGCGGGGAATGAGCAGTTCTTC	CASSLRLAGAGNEQFF
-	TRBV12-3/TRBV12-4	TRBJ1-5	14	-	TGTGCCAGCGGTTTAGGAGGGGGCAATCAGCCCCAGCATTTT	CASGLGGGNQPQHF
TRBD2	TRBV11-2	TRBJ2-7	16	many	TGTGCCAGCAGCCCCCGGACTAGCGGGAGGTTCCACGAGCAGTACTTC	CASSPRTSGRFHEQYF
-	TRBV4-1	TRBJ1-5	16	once	TGCGCCAGCAGCAGAGAATACAGGGCAAGCAATCAGCCCCAGCATTTT	CASSREYRASNQPQHF
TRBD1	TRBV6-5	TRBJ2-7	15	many	TGTGCCAGCAGTTACGAGGCAGGGGGCACCTACGAGCAGTACTTC	CASSYEAGGTYEQYF
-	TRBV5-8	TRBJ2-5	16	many	TGTGCCAGCAGCTCCAGAGGAGGGGACAGACAAGAGACCCAGTACTTC	CASSSRGGDRQETQYF
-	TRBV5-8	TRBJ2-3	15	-	TGTGCCAGCAGCACCCGACAGGCTAGCACAGATACGCAGTATTTT	CASSTRQASTDTQYF
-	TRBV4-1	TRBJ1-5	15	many	TGCGCCAGCAGCCAAACCTCGAGTAGCAATCAGCCCCAGCATTTT	CASSQTSSSNQPQHF
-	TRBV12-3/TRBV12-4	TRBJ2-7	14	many	TGTGCCAGCATGCGCGGGCGGGGGCCATACGAGCAGTACTTC	CASMRGRGPYEQYF
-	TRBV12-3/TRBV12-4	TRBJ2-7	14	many	TGTGCCAGCAGTTTGATGGGTAGGACCTACGAGCAGTACTTC	CASSLMGRTYEQYF
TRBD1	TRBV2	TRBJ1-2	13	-	TGTGCCAGCAGTCCTGACAGGGACTATGGCTACACCTTC	CASSPDRDYGYTF
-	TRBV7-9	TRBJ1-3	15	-	TGTGCCAGCAGCTTAGGGGGACTCTCTGGAAACACCATATATTTT	CASSLGGLSGNTIYF
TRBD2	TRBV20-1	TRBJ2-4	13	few	TGCAGTGGTCGGGGGGTAACCAAAAACATTCAGTACTTC	CSGRGVTKNIQYF
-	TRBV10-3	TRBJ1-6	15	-	TGTGCCATCAGGGATAACGGGGGCTATAATTCACCCCTCCACTTT	CAIRDNGGYNSPLHF
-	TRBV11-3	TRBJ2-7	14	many	TGTGCCAGCAGCCCCCGACAGACCTCCTACGAGCAGTACTTC	CASSPRQTSYEQYF
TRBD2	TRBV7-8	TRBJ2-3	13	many	TGTGCCAGCAGCACAAAGACTAGCGGGCTACAGTATTTT	CASSTKTSGLQYF
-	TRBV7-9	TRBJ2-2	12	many	TGTGCCAGCAGCGCGGGTGCCGGGGAGCTGTTTTTT	CASSAGAGELFF
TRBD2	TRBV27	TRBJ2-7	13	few	TGTGCCAGTAGAGCGGGAGGATTCAACGAGCAGTACTTC	CASRAGGFNEQYF
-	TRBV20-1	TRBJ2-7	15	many	TGCAGTGCTAGAGAATCTAGTAGGTACTCCAACGAGCAGTACTTC	CSARESSRYSNEQYF
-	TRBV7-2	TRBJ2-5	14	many	TGTGCCAGCAGCTTAGTGGGGGTGGTAGAGACCCAGTACTTC	CASSLVGVVETQYF
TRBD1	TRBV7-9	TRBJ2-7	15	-	TGTGCCAGCAGCTGGGACAGGGGGCAGGGGTACGAGCAGTACTTC	CASSWDRGQGYEQYF
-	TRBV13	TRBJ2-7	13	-	TGTGCCAGCAGCTTACTCGGGTCTACCCGACAGTACTTC	CASSLLGSTRQYF
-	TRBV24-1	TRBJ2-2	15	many	TGTGCCACCAGTGATGCACAGACGGGGGCCGGGGAGCTGTTTTTT	CATSDAQTGAGELFF
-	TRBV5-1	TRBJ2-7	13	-	TGCGCCAGCAGCTCCTCCTTCTCCTACGAGCAGTACTTC	CASSSSFSYEQYF
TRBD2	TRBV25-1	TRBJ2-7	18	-	TGTGCCAGCTGGGGACTAGCGGACCCTCGTTCCCACTCCTACGAGCAGTACTTC	CASWGLADPRSHSYEQYF
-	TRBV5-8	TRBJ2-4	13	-	TGTGCCAGCAGCTCGACCTATAAGGACATTCAGTACTTC	CASSSTYKDIQYF
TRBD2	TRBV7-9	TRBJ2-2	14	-	TGTGCTAGCAGCTCCGGACTAGCGGTTGGGGAGCTGTTTTTT	CASSSGLAVGELFF
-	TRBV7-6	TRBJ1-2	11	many	TGTGCCAGCACGCAGTATTATGGCTACACCTTC	CASTQYYGYTF
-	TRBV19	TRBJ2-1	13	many	TGTGCCAGTAGCCGAACTAGTTTCGATGAGCAGTTCTTC	CASSRTSFDEQFF
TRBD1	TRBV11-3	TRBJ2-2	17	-	TGTGCCAGCAGCTTTGAGCCCACAGGGGCTCTCTACAATGAGCAGTTTTTT	CASSFEPTGALYNEQFF
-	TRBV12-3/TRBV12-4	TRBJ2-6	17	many	TGTGCCAGCAGTCAACCCACGAACAGGGCTGGGGCCAACGTCCTGACTTTC	CASSQPTNRAGANVLTF
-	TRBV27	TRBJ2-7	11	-	TGTGCCAGCAGTGCTGGTTGCGAGCAGTACTTC	CASSAGCEQYF
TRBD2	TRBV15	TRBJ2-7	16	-	TGTGCCACCAGCAGAGACCGACTAGCGGAAGACTACGAGCAGTACTTC	CATSRDRLAEDYEQYF
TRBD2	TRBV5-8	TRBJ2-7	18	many	TGTGCCAGCAGCTCATCCGGGACTAGCGGGAGGGCCCTCTACGAGCAGTACTTC	CASSSSGTSGRALYEQYF
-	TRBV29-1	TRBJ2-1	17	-	TGCAGCGCCCAGTCCAGGGGTCCGAGCTCCTTTGGAAATGAGCAGTTCTTC	CSAQSRGPSSFGNEQFF
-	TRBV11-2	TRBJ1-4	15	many	TGTGCCAGCAGCTTAGTCTGGGGAGCTAATGAAAAACTGTTTTTT	CASSLVWGANEKLFF